The rows below give T cell receptor beta chains drawn from one sample of a study of cytomegalovirus exposure and HLA in healthy donors. Libraries were prepared by immunoSEQ multiplex PCR; TCRdb keeps only in-frame clonotypes and omits some of them. The profile shows some 70,000 clones, 70% to 90% of them singletons. Sequenced input: PBMCs. The receptors originated from a man aged 30 to 45 in good health and CMV-seronegative. Both conserved end residues are part of each CDR3. D genes are given only for firm matches. For some rows the clone size is stated as once, few or many, or as a class when expanded; others skip it.

j_call clone_size v_call d_call cdr3_aa cdr3_nt
TRBJ1-5 once TRBV6-5 TRBD1 CASSYQGVAQPQHF TGTGCCAGCAGTTACCAGGGGGTTGCTCAGCCCCAGCATTTT
TRBJ1-1 . TRBV29-1 TRBD1 CSVVRQGDTEAFF TGCAGCGTTGTGAGACAGGGCGACACTGAAGCTTTCTTT
TRBJ2-3 . TRBV11-3 . CASSSNGLYLEGTDTQYF TGTGCCAGCAGCTCGAATGGGCTATATTTGGAAGGCACAGATACGCAGTATTTT
TRBJ1-1 . TRBV7-9 . CASSSALAGVTEAFF TGTGCCAGCAGCTCCGCCCTGGCGGGGGTCACTGAAGCTTTCTTT
TRBJ2-1 . TRBV5-6 . CASSGGTGEFF TGTGCCAGCAGCGGGGGGACGGGTGAGTTCTTC
TRBJ1-5 . TRBV4-2 TRBD1 CASSQVKGAADQPQHF TGTGCCAGCAGCCAAGTTAAGGGGGCAGCGGATCAGCCCCAGCATTTT
TRBJ2-1 once TRBV6-5 TRBD1 CASKLGQGGNEQFF TGTGCCAGCAAACTAGGACAGGGTGGCAATGAGCAGTTCTTC
TRBJ2-1 . TRBV6-5 TRBD2 CASSYRGVYNEQFF TGTGCCAGCAGTTACCGGGGGGTGTACAATGAGCAGTTCTTC
TRBJ1-6 . TRBV6-6 . CASSLAIRFQVSPLHF TGTGCCAGCAGTCTTGCGATACGGTTTCAGGTCTCACCCCTCCACTTT
TRBJ1-3 . TRBV5-4 . CASSPPTESSGNTIYF TGTGCCAGCAGCCCACCGACGGAGAGCTCTGGAAACACCATATATTTT
TRBJ2-7 . TRBV7-8 TRBD1 CASSLGVGGTGGLKQYF TGTGCCAGCAGCTTAGGTGTAGGAGGGACAGGGGGCTTAAAGCAGTACTTC
TRBJ1-3 . TRBV6-6 . CASSRTDGNTIYF TGTGCCAGCAGTCGGACAGATGGAAACACCATATATTTT
TRBJ2-7 . TRBV6-6 TRBD1 CASRRTGAPYEQYF TGTGCCAGCAGGCGGACAGGGGCCCCCTACGAGCAGTACTTC
TRBJ1-5 . TRBV6-6 . CASSSTGFGSNQPQHF TGTGCCAGCAGTAGTACAGGGTTTGGGAGCAATCAGCCCCAGCATTTT
TRBJ2-1 . TRBV7-9 TRBD2 CASREKGREDYNEQFF TGTGCCAGCAGGGAAAAGGGACGGGAGGATTACAATGAGCAGTTCTTC
TRBJ2-1 once TRBV27 TRBD2 CASRPGTSGIGYNEQFF TGTGCCAGCCGACCCGGGACTAGCGGCATTGGCTACAATGAGCAGTTCTTC
TRBJ2-3 . TRBV29-1 TRBD2 CSVRGGRHDFTDTQYF TGCAGCGTTCGGGGCGGGAGGCACGATTTCACAGATACGCAGTATTTT
TRBJ2-1 . TRBV5-1 TRBD1 CASSSGQGNEQFF TGCGCCAGCAGCTCGGGACAGGGCAATGAGCAGTTCTTC
TRBJ1-2 . TRBV30 TRBD1 CAWNRDSRGYTF TGTGCCTGGAATCGGGACAGTCGTGGCTACACCTTC
TRBJ1-2 . TRBV7-2 TRBD1 CASSTSRDRPYGYTF TGTGCCAGCAGCACAAGCCGGGACAGACCCTATGGCTACACCTTC
TRBJ2-5 . TRBV5-4 TRBD1 CASSVPGTGGRETQYF TGTGCCAGCAGCGTTCCCGGGACAGGGGGCAGGGAGACCCAGTACTTC
TRBJ2-4 . TRBV30 . CAWSHSQGAKNIQYF TGTGCCTGGAGTCACAGCCAAGGAGCCAAAAACATTCAGTACTTC
TRBJ2-7 . TRBV5-1 . CASSLDRVRDEQYF TGCGCCAGCAGCTTGGATCGGGTTCGGGACGAGCAGTACTTC
TRBJ1-1 . TRBV11-3 . CASSAGQGGTEAFF TGTGCCAGCAGCGCAGGGCAGGGTGGCACTGAAGCTTTCTTT
TRBJ1-5 many TRBV19 TRBD1 CASSMGQGALTYSNQPQHF TGTGCCAGTAGTATGGGACAGGGGGCGCTGACTTATAGCAATCAGCCCCAGCATTTT